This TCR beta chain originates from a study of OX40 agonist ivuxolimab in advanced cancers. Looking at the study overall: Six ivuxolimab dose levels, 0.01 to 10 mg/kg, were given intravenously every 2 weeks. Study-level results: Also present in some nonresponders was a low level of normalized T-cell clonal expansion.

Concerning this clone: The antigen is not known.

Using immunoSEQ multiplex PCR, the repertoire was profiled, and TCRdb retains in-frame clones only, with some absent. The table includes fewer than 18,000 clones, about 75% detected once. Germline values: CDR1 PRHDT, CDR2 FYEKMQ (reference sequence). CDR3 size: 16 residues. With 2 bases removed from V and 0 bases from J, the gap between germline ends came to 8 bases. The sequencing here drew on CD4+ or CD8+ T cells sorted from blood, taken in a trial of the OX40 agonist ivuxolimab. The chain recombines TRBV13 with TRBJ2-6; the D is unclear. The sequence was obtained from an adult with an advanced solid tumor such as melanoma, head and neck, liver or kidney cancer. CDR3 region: CASSLRTNSGANVLTF. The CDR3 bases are TGTGCCAGCAGCTTAAGAACGAACTCTGGGGCCAACGTCCTGACTTTC.